These T cell receptor beta chains were read from a single sample in a study of T cells in Graves' hyperthyroidism and ophthalmopathy. TCRdb analysed the multiplex PCR reads with MiXCR anew, one entry per CDR3 protein. The data hold hundreds of thousands of distinct CDR3 sequences, with roughly 14% observed a single time. Sequencing was performed on blood. All receptors come from a man younger than 35 with Graves' ophthalmopathy. CDR3s include the opening cysteine and the closing phenylalanine or tryptophan. Each record gives: clone size, D gene, V gene, J gene, CDR3 protein, CDR3 DNA. D genes are given only for firm matches. Clone size is given for some rows only: seen once, a few or many times, or a class if the clone is expanded.

>NA|TRBD2|TRBV28|TRBJ2-1
CASSLTSGNNEQFF
TGTGCCAGCAGTCTGACTAGCGGAAACAATGAGCAGTTCTTC
>many|NA|TRBV6-5|TRBJ1-1
CASSYSGLSTEAFF
TGTGCCAGCAGTTACTCGGGGCTGAGCACTGAAGCTTTCTTT
>few|NA|TRBV6-5|TRBJ2-2
CASSYSHLNTGELFF
TGTGCCAGCAGTTACTCCCACTTGAACACCGGGGAGCTGTTTTTT
>few|NA|TRBV9|TRBJ1-2
CASSVAGNYGYTF
TGTGCCAGCAGCGTAGCAGGAAACTATGGCTACACCTTC
>many|TRBD1|TRBV4-1|TRBJ1-2
CASSQQTGNYGYTF
TGCGCCAGCAGCCAACAGACAGGGAACTATGGCTACACCTTC
>NA|TRBD1|TRBV12-3/TRBV12-4|TRBJ2-1
CATAWTGGVIDEQFF
TGTGCCACCGCCTGGACAGGGGGCGTAATCGATGAGCAGTTCTTC
>many|NA|TRBV7-9|TRBJ2-5
CASSFPTEGETQYF
TGTGCCAGCAGCTTTCCTACGGAGGGGGAGACCCAGTACTTC
>many|NA|TRBV7-8|TRBJ1-2
CASSLGQPYGYTF
TGTGCCAGCAGCTTAGGACAGCCCTATGGCTACACCTTC
>many|NA|TRBV6-1|TRBJ1-1
CASRLMNTEAFF
TGTGCCAGCAGACTAATGAACACTGAAGCTTTCTTT
>few|NA|TRBV5-6|TRBJ1-5
CASNSWGKQPQHF
TGTGCCAGCAATTCTTGGGGCAAACAGCCCCAGCATTTT
>many|TRBD1|TRBV12-3/TRBV12-4|TRBJ2-7
CASRWTGSSYEQYF
TGTGCCAGCAGGTGGACAGGGTCCTCCTACGAGCAGTACTTC
>many|TRBD2|TRBV6-1|TRBJ2-1
CASLAGLNYNEQFF
TGTGCCAGCTTAGCGGGACTGAACTACAATGAGCAGTTCTTC
>many|NA|TRBV2|TRBJ2-2
CASSALEELFF
TGTGCCAGCAGTGCGTTGGAGGAGCTGTTTTTT
>many|TRBD2|TRBV30|TRBJ2-7
CAWETSGSEYEQYF
TGTGCCTGGGAAACTAGCGGGTCGGAGTACGAGCAGTACTTC
>many|TRBD1|TRBV5-1|TRBJ2-6
CASSLPGQGASGANVLTF
TGCGCCAGCAGCTTGCCAGGACAGGGGGCCTCTGGGGCCAACGTCCTGACTTTC
>NA|NA|TRBV20-1|TRBJ2-5
CSARGYGLAAQETQYF
TGCAGTGCTAGAGGTTACGGTCTAGCAGCGCAAGAGACCCAGTACTTC
>NA|TRBD1|TRBV27|TRBJ1-5
CGSRGTGQVFQPQHF
TGTGGCAGCAGGGGTACGGGACAGGTATTTCAGCCCCAGCATTTT
>many|NA|TRBV19|TRBJ1-2
CASSIEGYGYTF
TGTGCCAGTAGTATTGAGGGATATGGCTACACCTTC
>many|TRBD2|TRBV15|TRBJ2-7
CATSRDTGGGEQYF
TGTGCCACCAGCAGAGATACCGGGGGAGGGGAGCAGTACTTC
>many|TRBD1|TRBV27|TRBJ1-1
CASRRQGIIWNTEAFF
TGTGCCAGCAGGCGACAGGGAATAATTTGGAACACTGAAGCTTTCTTT
>many|NA|TRBV11-2|TRBJ2-2
CASRRANTGELFF
TGTGCCAGCAGGCGCGCGAACACCGGGGAGCTGTTTTTT
>few|NA|TRBV30|TRBJ1-1
CACQKGTFPQAFF
TGTGCCTGCCAAAAAGGGACCTTTCCTCAAGCTTTCTTT
>many|TRBD1|TRBV19|TRBJ1-1
CASSPKGANTEAFF
TGTGCCAGTAGTCCTAAGGGGGCGAACACTGAAGCTTTCTTT
>NA|NA|TRBV4-1|TRBJ2-7
CASSQVVSYEQYF
TGCGCCAGCAGCCAAGTTGTCTCCTACGAGCAGTACTTC
>NA|TRBD1|TRBV2|TRBJ1-5
CASSLDRQRSQPQHF
TGTGCCAGCAGTCTGGACAGGCAACGGAGTCAGCCCCAGCATTTT
>many|TRBD1|TRBV28|TRBJ1-1
CASRLGTETLTEAFF
TGTGCCAGCAGACTAGGGACAGAGACCCTCACTGAAGCTTTCTTT
>many|NA|TRBV7-9|TRBJ2-5
CASSQGGRETQYF
TGTGCCAGCAGCCAAGGGGGTAGGGAGACCCAGTACTTC
>NA|NA|TRBV12-3/TRBV12-4|TRBJ1-1
CASSFWGAGAFF
TGTGCCAGCAGTTTTTGGGGGGCTGGAGCTTTCTTT
>many|NA|TRBV3-1|TRBJ2-1
CASSQEGLSYNEQFF
TGTGCCAGCAGCCAGGAGGGACTCTCCTACAATGAGCAGTTCTTC
>NA|NA|TRBV27|TRBJ1-1
CASSTERGQSNTEAFF
TGTGCCAGCAGTACCGAACGGGGGCAGTCGAACACTGAAGCTTTCTTT